The rows below give T cell receptor beta chains drawn from one sample of a study of response to subunit inactivated influenza vaccine. A single record per CDR3 protein comes from TCRdb applying MiXCR to the RT-PCR reads. The table has about 650,000 distinct CDR3 sequences, 15% to 19% seen once. The input for sequencing was PBMCs from blood, taken roughly 12 days after vaccination. All receptors come from a man in his forties or fifties who received an inactivated influenza vaccine. Both conserved end residues are part of each CDR3. A D gene is named only where the DNA matches it firmly. Size values are once, few and many counts, or a class for expanded clones, and some rows have none.

V	J	size	D	CDR3	DNA
TRBV9	TRBJ2-3	few	-	CASSDTGPRPTDTQYF	TGTGCCAGCAGCGACACCGGGCCCCGGCCCACAGATACGCAGTATTTT
TRBV6-1	TRBJ2-2	-	TRBD1	CASSTTGTVFNTGELFF	TGTGCCAGCAGTACAACCGGGACAGTATTCAACACCGGGGAGCTGTTTTTT
TRBV6-5	TRBJ2-1	many	TRBD2	CASSNGLAGNNEQFF	TGTGCCAGCAGTAACGGACTAGCGGGGAACAATGAGCAGTTCTTC
TRBV24-1	TRBJ1-5	few	-	CATSAGPKGNQPQHF	TGTGCCACCAGTGCGGGACCCAAAGGCAATCAGCCCCAGCATTTT
TRBV20-1	TRBJ2-7	-	TRBD1	CSARVLGTASSYGQYF	TGCAGTGCTAGAGTACTAGGGACAGCGAGCTCCTACGGGCAGTACTTC
TRBV5-6	TRBJ2-5	-	-	CASSPGLGSGETQYF	TGTGCCAGCAGCCCGGGACTGGGGTCGGGGGAGACCCAGTACTTC
TRBV5-1	TRBJ2-5	few	TRBD2	CASSGDLRGLEEKETQYF	TGCGCCAGCAGTGGTGATCTCAGAGGACTAGAGGAAAAAGAGACCCAGTACTTC
TRBV7-2	TRBJ2-2	few	-	CASSPEPSRELFF	TGTGCCAGCAGCCCCGAACCCTCTCGGGAGCTGTTTTTT
TRBV12-3/TRBV12-4	TRBJ2-5	few	TRBD2	CASSGVGGRETQYF	TGTGCCAGCAGTGGGGTCGGGGGGAGAGAGACCCAGTACTTC
TRBV11-3	TRBJ2-2	-	TRBD2	CASSTRGVNTGELFF	TGTGCCAGCAGCACCCGGGGGGTGAACACCGGGGAGCTGTTTTTT
TRBV2	TRBJ2-1	-	TRBD1	CASSESRQGNEQFF	TGTGCCAGCAGTGAATCAAGACAGGGTAATGAGCAGTTCTTC
TRBV13	TRBJ1-6	-	TRBD1	CASSLAGTGKSPLHF	TGTGCCAGCAGCTTGGCGGGGACAGGGAAGTCACCCCTCCACTTT
TRBV20-1	TRBJ1-1	few	-	CSARRDSNTEAFF	TGCAGTGCTAGAAGGGACTCGAACACTGAAGCTTTCTTT
TRBV15	TRBJ1-1	few	-	CATSRDPVKGTEAFF	TGTGCCACCAGCAGAGATCCAGTAAAAGGGACTGAAGCTTTCTTT
TRBV20-1	TRBJ1-2	many	-	CSASRTNGYTF	TGCAGTGCTAGTCGGACGAATGGCTACACCTTC
TRBV12-3/TRBV12-4	TRBJ2-7	-	-	CASSLDRAEGQYF	TGTGCCAGCAGTTTAGACAGGGCGGAGGGGCAGTACTTC
TRBV20-1	TRBJ2-5	-	-	CSARVGVYQETQYF	TGCAGTGCTAGGGTCGGAGTGTACCAAGAGACCCAGTACTTC
TRBV4-1	TRBJ2-7	-	TRBD1	CASRLAGGTYEQYF	TGCGCCAGCCGCCTCGCAGGGGGAACCTACGAGCAGTACTTC